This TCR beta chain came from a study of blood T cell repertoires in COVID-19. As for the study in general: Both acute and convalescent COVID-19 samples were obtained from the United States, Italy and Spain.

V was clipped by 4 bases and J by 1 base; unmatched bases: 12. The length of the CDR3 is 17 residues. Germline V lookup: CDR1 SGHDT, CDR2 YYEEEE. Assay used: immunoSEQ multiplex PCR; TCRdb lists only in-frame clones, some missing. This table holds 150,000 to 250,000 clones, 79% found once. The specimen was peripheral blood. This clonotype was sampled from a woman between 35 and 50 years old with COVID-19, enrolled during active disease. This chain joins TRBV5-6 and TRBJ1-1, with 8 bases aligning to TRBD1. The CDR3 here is CASSQDQGASRNTEAFF. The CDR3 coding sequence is TGTGCCAGCAGCCAAGATCAGGGGGCGTCTAGGAACACTGAAGCTTTCTTT. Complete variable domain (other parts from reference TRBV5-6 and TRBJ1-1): DAGVTQSPTHLIKTRGQQVTLRCSPKSGHDTVSWYQQALGQGPQFIFQYYEEEERQRGNFPDRFSGHQFPNYSSELNVNALLLGDSALYLCASSQDQGASRNTEAFFGQGTRLTVV.